This passage covers 22 T cell receptor beta chains from one sample sequenced in a study of human T cells and chemical hapten exposure. Using its own MiXCR run on the RACE reads, TCRdb lists one record per CDR3 protein. This table holds roughly 64,000 distinct CDR3 sequences, 9.5% to 12% found once. The time point: patch test 3, about 24 weeks after DPC sensitization. Treatment reported: therapeutic diphenylcyclopropenone sensitization with weekly scalp DPC. The sequences come from whole blood, collected in connection with sensitization to the hapten diphenylcyclopropenone (DPC). The receptor source for this set is a young woman with alopecia areata. Some clones in this sample may be carry-over from other donors' samples.

This clonotype was seen ten or more times. The CDR3 is CASSPGQGPTDTQYF. The CDR3 DNA reads TGTGCCAGCAGTCCTGGACAGGGTCCTACAGATACGCAGTATTTT. V usage is TRBV12-3 or TRBV12-4 and J usage is TRBJ2-3; 8 bases map to TRBD1. Trimming took 5 bases from V and 3 from J; bases not matched to a gene: 7. The CDR3 runs to 15 residues.

The gene calls are TRBV6-5 and TRBJ2-6; D remains ambiguous. Germline V gene data show CDR1 as MNHEY and CDR2 as SVGAGI. The CDR3 extends over 16 amino acids. Trimming shortened V by 6 bases and J by 0 bases, and 12 bases separated the two germline ends. The CDR3 sequence is CASSSNRNSGANVLTF. CDR3 coding DNA: TGTGCCAGCAGCTCCAACAGAAACTCTGGGGCCAACGTCCTGACTTTC.

The sample holds a few counts of this clonotype. This chain joins TRBV7-9 and TRBJ2-1, with D perhaps matching TRBD1 or TRBD2 (7 bases each). This CDR3 has 15 amino acids. Trimming cost V 5 bases and J 0 bases, with 11 bases left between them. CDR1 is SEHNR and CDR2 is FQNEAQ in the germline V gene (reference sequence). Here the CDR3 DNA reads TGTGCCAGCAGCCCAGGGGGGGGCTCCTACAATGAGCAGTTCTTC. It yields the protein CASSPGGGSYNEQFF.

This clonotype was counted a few times. The chain has TRBV4-3 and TRBJ1-4; 10 nucleotides line up with TRBD1. The V gene end was trimmed by 4 bases and the J gene end by 7 bases; junction bases not matched to a gene: 6. In germline, CDR1 is LGHNA, CDR2 YSLEER. This CDR3 contains 15 residues. As DNA, the CDR3 is TGCGCCAGCAGCCTCCTAGACAGGGGGCGTGAAAAACTGTTTTTT. The encoded protein is CASSLLDRGREKLFF.

The rearrangement links TRBV7-9 to TRBJ1-6; D ambiguous. The CDR3 spans 13 residues. The germline V and J ends were trimmed by 5 bases and 7 bases, with 9 bases remaining between them. Germline-derived CDR1 and CDR2 are SEHNR and FQNEAQ (reference sequence). CDR3 coding DNA: TGTGCCAGCAGCCCTGTCGGAAATTCACCCCTCCACTTT. This gives the protein CASSPVGNSPLHF.

The rearrangement links TRBV6-6 to TRBJ2-7; 11 bases are shared with TRBD2. Germline values: CDR1 MNHNY, CDR2 SVGAGI (reference sequence). The CDR3 contains 14 residues. V gave up 8 bases and J gave up 5 bases; unmatched junction bases: 8. The CDR3 nucleotides read TGTGCCAGCCTTCTAGCGGGGGGTATCGACGAGCAGTACTTC. Amino acid sequence: CASLLAGGIDEQYF.

This clonotype has more than one count but fewer than ten. This chain uses TRBV6-5 with TRBJ2-2; D uncertain. V was clipped by 5 bases and J by 3 bases, with 10 bases between them. Germline CDR1 and CDR2: MNHEY and SVGAGI. The CDR3 has 14 amino acids. DNA of the CDR3: TGTGCCAGCAGTAAACTATTCGACACCGGGGAGCTGTTTTTT. Protein sequence: CASSKLFDTGELFF.

The genes are TRBV29-1 and TRBJ1-2, with D uncertain. This CDR3 spans 15 amino acids. CDR1 and CDR2 (germline): SQVTM, ANQGSEA. V was pared by 3 bases and J by 4 bases, with 18 bases between. The CDR3 spells CSVDFARSSGYGYTF. As DNA, the CDR3 is TGCAGCGTTGATTTCGCCAGGAGCTCGGGCTATGGCTACACCTTC.

In this sample, this clonotype turned up a few times. This sequence joins TRBV6-6 and TRBJ1-2; possibly TRBD1 for D (6 bases). The V gene's germline CDR1 is MNHNY and CDR2 SVGAGI (reference sequence). There are 16 residues in the CDR3. V was cut by 5 bases and J by 3 bases, with 19 bases left in between. The DNA for the CDR3 is TGTGCCAGCAGTCAAGTCCGGGACACTGTATACTATGGCTACACCTTC. This gives the protein CASSQVRDTVYYGYTF.

V is TRBV29-1 and J is TRBJ1-1; TRBD1 is a possible D gene (6 bases). The CDR3 contains 12 residues. The V end lost 4 bases, the J end lost 1 base, and 7 bases lay between the germline ends. Germline V CDR1 and CDR2: SQVTM, ANQGSEA. CDR3 region: CSVGQANTEAFF. As DNA, the CDR3 is TGCAGCGTTGGACAGGCGAACACTGAAGCTTTCTTT.

This clonotype has a handful of counts. V usage is TRBV5-4 and J usage is TRBJ2-1, with TRBD2 matching over 8 bases. With V trimmed by 4 bases and J by 6 bases, 9 bases remained unmatched. The CDR3 is 15 amino acids. The germline gives CDR1 SGHNT, CDR2 YYREEE (reference sequence). The CDR3 sequence is CASSHWRGASNEQFF. CDR3 sequence (DNA): TGTGCCAGCAGCCACTGGCGGGGGGCATCCAATGAGCAGTTCTTC.

This rearrangement joins TRBV6-1 to TRBJ2-5; D is ambiguous. This CDR3 spans 14 amino acids. Deletions cut 7 bases from V and 2 bases from J, with 14 bases between. CDR1 is MNHNS, CDR2 SASEGT, per germline. CDR3 nucleotide sequence: TGTGCCAGCACCCAAGTTCTCGCACAAGAGACCCAGTACTTC. Translated, it gives CASTQVLAQETQYF.

The chain combines TRBV7-6 with TRBJ1-3; 12 bases line up with TRBD1. CDR3 length equals 18 residues. With V trimmed by 0 bases and J by 0 bases, 3 bases remained unmatched. Germline values: CDR1 SGHVS, CDR2 FNYEAQ. For the CDR3, the DNA is TGTGCCAGCAGCTTAGCGGGACAGGGGGCCCTCTCTGGAAACACCATATATTTT. Its protein is CASSLAGQGALSGNTIYF.

This rearrangement joins TRBV20-1 to TRBJ1-1; tentatively, D is TRBD1 (5 bases). The CDR3 spans 13 residues. CDR1 is DFQATT, CDR2 SNEGSKA, per germline (reference sequence). The V end lost 4 bases, the J end lost 7 bases, and 16 bases lay between the germline ends. The CDR3 DNA reads TGCAGTGCTATGCATCGGGGGAAGGATGAAGCTTTCTTT. Translated: CSAMHRGKDEAFF.

This clonotype occurred once. The CDR3 ends on some other residue instead of the conserved phenylalanine or tryptophan, so this is likely a read error. The rearrangement uses TRBV4-2 and TRBJ1-2; 8 bases are a match to TRBD1. Trimming cost V 4 bases and J 7 bases; bases outside gene matches: 5. Germline V CDR1 and CDR2: LGHNA, YNFKEQ. CDR3 size: 13 residues. CDR3 protein: CASSPGDRTGYTY. CDR3 nucleotide sequence: TGTGCCAGCAGCCCAGGGGACAGGACTGGCTACACCTAC.

This chain uses TRBV11-2 with TRBJ2-6; the match to TRBD1 covers 10 bases. J gave up 4 bases and V 3 bases, and 9 bases lay outside the gene matches. Per germline, CDR1 SGHAT and CDR2 FQNNGV. The CDR3 contains 18 residues. The CDR3 sequence is CASSFPNGQGDGANVLTF. Written as DNA, the CDR3 is TGTGCCAGCAGCTTTCCAAACGGACAGGGGGACGGGGCCAACGTCCTGACTTTC.

The rearrangement uses TRBV28 and TRBJ1-6, with TRBD1 identical over 9 bases. The CDR3 is 14 amino acids. Germline CDR1 MDHEN, CDR2 SYDVKM. With 6 bases clipped from V and 7 bases from J, the junction kept 4 bases outside the gene matches. The CDR3 region has the DNA TGTGCCAGCAGAAATGGACAGGGGAATTCACCCCTCCACTTT. The encoded protein is CASRNGQGNSPLHF.

In this sample, this clonotype turned up once. This chain links TRBV7-2 with TRBJ2-3, with D maybe TRBD2 (6 bases). The CDR3 spans 15 residues. Germline values: CDR1 SGHTA, CDR2 FQGNSA. With 2 bases removed from V and 6 bases from J, the gap between germline ends came to 15 bases. The chain's CDR3 is CASSLQAGSEDTQYF. In DNA, the CDR3 is TGTGCCAGCAGCTTACAGGCCGGGAGCGAGGATACGCAGTATTTT.

This clonotype was counted a few times. V usage is TRBV6-2 or TRBV6-3 and J usage is TRBJ2-7; TRBD2 matches 11 bases. Looked up from germline, CDR1 is MNHEY and CDR2 is SVGEGT. V was clipped by 5 bases and J by 1 base; unmatched bases: 4. The CDR3 has 15 amino acids. The CDR3 here is CASSRTSGRSYEQYF. The CDR3 bases are TGTGCCAGCAGTCGGACTAGCGGGCGTTCCTACGAGCAGTACTTC.

This clonotype showed up many times. The chain joins TRBV4-2 to TRBJ1-1; a possible D gene is TRBD1 (6 bases). V shed 0 bases and J shed 11 bases, with 10 bases lying between them. Germline V CDR1 and CDR2: LGHNA, YNFKEQ. This CDR3 region has 12 residues. CDR3 DNA: TGTGCCAGCAGCCAAGACAGGGGATTGGCTTTCTTT. The encoded protein is CASSQDRGLAFF.

This clonotype was picked up a small number of times. This chain connects TRBV27 to TRBJ2-2; 12 bases are a match to TRBD2. Germline V gene lookup returns CDR1 MNHEY and CDR2 SMNVEV (reference sequence). Germline trimming cut 7 bases from V and 7 bases from J; bases unmatched to any gene: 10. CDR3 size: 16 residues. This CDR3 is CASTQGLAGLDGELFF. CDR3 DNA sequence: TGTGCCAGCACCCAGGGACTAGCGGGTTTAGACGGGGAGCTGTTTTTT.

This clonotype was detected ten times or more. The chain links TRBV6-2 or TRBV6-3 to TRBJ2-2, with 7 positions matching TRBD1. The J segment lost 7 bases and the V segment lost 5 bases, leaving 7 bases of the junction unmatched. The CDR3 has 14 residues. CDR1 is MNHEY and CDR2 is SVGEGT in the germline V gene. CDR3 nucleotides: TGTGCCAGCAGTAAACAGGGGACGGGCGGGGAGCTGTTTTTT. This translates into CASSKQGTGGELFF.